This T cell receptor beta chain was captured in a study of blood T cells in healthy people across ages. Regarding the study as a whole: Naive T cell percentage by flow cytometry tracked strongly with beta diversity.

CDR1 and CDR2 (germline): SGDLS, YYNGEE. The V end lost 0 bases, the J end lost 4 bases, and 13 bases lay between the germline ends. This CDR3 spans 15 amino acids. Concerning this clonotype itself: Antigen: not known.

For the second PCR, which ran for about 7 to 11 cycles, a sample-barcoded 5' primer and a J-beta primer mix were used. MiXCR was run by TCRdb on the 5' RACE reads, yielding one entry per CDR3 protein. The sample lists just under 750,000 distinct CDR3 sequences; roughly 20% were seen once. Input material: blood. V and J are TRBV9 and TRBJ1-2; perhaps TRBD1 as D (5 bases). The receptor was derived from a man in his 70s in good health. CDR3 in amino acids: CASSVDPDSVYGYTF. As DNA, the CDR3 is TGTGCCAGCAGCGTAGATCCCGACAGCGTCTATGGCTACACCTTC. Filled out from reference TRBV9 and TRBJ1-2, the complete variable domain reads DSGVTQTPKHLITATGQRVTLRCSPRSGDLSVYWYQQSLDQGLQFLIQYYNGEERAKGNILERFSAQQFPDLHSELNLSSLELGDSALYFCASSVDPDSVYGYTFGSGTRLTVV.